Presented here are 21 T cell receptor beta chains from one specimen sequenced in a study of cytomegalovirus exposure and HLA in healthy donors. PCR employed 60 Vbeta and 13 Jbeta primers. Clones were sequenced by immunoSEQ multiplex PCR, and TCRdb holds only the in-frame ones, with some missing. The profile shows roughly 120,000 clones, 73% of them singletons. Sequenced sample: PBMCs. These receptors all stem from a woman in her thirties or forties in good health and CMV-seropositive.

The rearrangement joins TRBV5-6 to TRBJ1-4; a possible D gene is TRBD1 (5 bases). CDR1 is SGHDT and CDR2 is YYEEEE in the germline V gene. The CDR3 has 17 residues. Between the trimmed V and J ends, which lost 2 bases and 0 bases, there was a span of 14 bases. CDR3 DNA: TGTGCCAGCAGCTTCACGGGGGGGATTGCAACTAATGAAAAACTGTTTTTT. Translating it yields CASSFTGGIATNEKLFF.

The chain has TRBV29-1 and TRBJ2-3; D is unresolved. The germline V gene encodes CDR1 SQVTM and CDR2 ANQGSEA. The CDR3 sequence is 15 residues long. Trimming cost V 4 bases and J 0 bases, with 14 bases left between them. CDR3 protein: CSVAGYSASTDTQYF. DNA of the CDR3: TGCAGCGTTGCCGGGTATTCGGCTAGCACAGATACGCAGTATTTT.

V usage is TRBV5-4 and J usage is TRBJ2-1; 7 nucleotides align to TRBD2. The CDR3 totals 15 residues. CDR1 is SGHNT, CDR2 YYREEE, per germline (reference sequence). Losses at the gene ends were 1 base for V and 2 bases for J; bases not matched to a gene: 3. The CDR3 here is CASSLSGGTYNEQFF. As DNA, the CDR3 is TGTGCCAGCAGCTTGTCCGGGGGGACCTACAATGAGCAGTTCTTC.

The rearrangement uses TRBV7-3 and TRBJ2-2; 7 positions agree with TRBD2. J gave up 5 bases and V 1 base, and 4 bases lay outside the gene matches. Germline V gene sequence: CDR1 SGHTA, CDR2 FQGTGA. This CDR3 spans 15 amino acids. The CDR3, as DNA: TGTGCCAGCAGCTTAATAGCGGGTGGAACCGGGGAGCTGTTTTTT. It specifies CASSLIAGGTGELFF.

The chain combines TRBV5-1 with TRBJ1-2; 7 bases line up with TRBD1. The trim removed 4 bases at V and 9 bases at J, leaving 6 bases unmatched. The CDR3 is 12 residues long. The germline V gene encodes CDR1 SGHRS and CDR2 YFSETQ. CDR3 amino acids: CASSGGQESYTF. The CDR3 coding sequence is TGCGCCAGCAGCGGAGGACAGGAGAGCTACACCTTC. Together with reference TRBV5-1 and TRBJ1-2, the CDR3 gives the full variable domain: KAGVTQTPRYLIKTRGQQVTLSCSPISGHRSVSWYQQTPGQGLQFLFEYFSETQRNKGNFPGRFSGRQFSNSRSEMNVSTLELGDSALYLCASSGGQESYTFGSGTRLTVV.

The chain combines TRBV4-1 with TRBJ1-2; 7 bases line up with TRBD1. The CDR3 covers 15 residues. Looked up from germline, CDR1 is MGHRA and CDR2 is YSYEKL. Trimming cost V 3 bases and J 2 bases; bases outside gene matches: 6. The CDR3 nucleotides are TGCGCCAGCAGCCAGGCTGACAGGGACAACTATGGCTACACCTTC. Translating gives CASSQADRDNYGYTF.

This chain connects TRBV11-2 to TRBJ1-1; TRBD1 agrees at 7 bases. The CDR3 is 15 residues long. The V segment lost 6 bases and the J segment 1 base; nucleotides outside the gene matches: 8. Germline V lookup: CDR1 SGHAT, CDR2 FQNNGV. The CDR3 bases are TGTGCCAGCAGGCATCCACAGGGGCCGAACACTGAAGCTTTCTTT. Translation gives CASRHPQGPNTEAFF.

This clone was seen just once. The V call is TRBV28, the J call TRBJ1-5; D unresolved. Per the germline V gene, CDR1 is MDHEN and CDR2 is SYDVKM. The CDR3 is 14 amino acids. V gave up 6 bases and J gave up 5 bases, with 14 bases separating them. CDR3 nucleotides: TGTGCCAGCAGCACACAGCACCCCCATCAGCCCCAGCATTTT. Amino acid sequence: CASSTQHPHQPQHF.

This clone occurred a few times. The chain has TRBV4-1 and TRBJ2-5, with 8 nucleotides matching TRBD2. The CDR3 is 15 amino acids. After removal of 3 bases from V and 1 base from J, the junction contained 4 bases not matched to a gene. CDR1 and CDR2 (germline): MGHRA, YSYEKL. Here the CDR3 reads CASSHARGGQETQYF. The DNA of the CDR3 is TGCGCCAGCAGCCATGCCCGGGGGGGCCAAGAGACCCAGTACTTC.

This clone was observed a handful of times. The V and J genes are TRBV5-4 and TRBJ1-2; 12 positions agree with TRBD1. CDR1 and CDR2 (germline): SGHNT, YYREEE (reference sequence). The V gene end was trimmed by 7 bases and the J gene end by 2 bases; junction bases not matched to a gene: 6. This CDR3 comprises 15 residues. CDR3 residues: CASGGQGAGNYGYTF. The CDR3 bases are TGTGCCAGCGGGGGACAGGGGGCTGGGAACTATGGCTACACCTTC. The whole variable domain, remainder taken from reference TRBV5-4 and TRBJ1-2, is ETGVTQSPTHLIKTRGQQVTLRCSSQSGHNTVSWYQQALGQGPQFIFQYYREEENGRGNFPPRFSGLQFPNYSSELNVNALELDDSALYLCASGGQGAGNYGYTFGSGTRLTVV.

The chain joins TRBV28 to TRBJ2-4; D is possibly TRBD2 (5 bases). The length of the CDR3 is 16 residues. Trimming removed 0 bases from V and 0 bases from J, with 9 bases in between. Germline V gene lookup returns CDR1 MDHEN and CDR2 SYDVKM. The chain's CDR3 is CASSLWASGAKNIQYF. DNA for the CDR3: TGTGCCAGCAGTTTATGGGCAAGCGGAGCCAAAAACATTCAGTACTTC.

This clone occurred a few times. The chain couples TRBV2 to TRBJ2-5, with D possibly matching TRBD2 (6 bases). With the DNA end fitting TRBJ2-7 better, the J assignment may be wrong. The CDR3 has 12 amino acids. CDR1 is SNHLY, CDR2 FYNNEI, per germline. CDR3 in DNA: TGTGCCAGCAGCTGGGACTTCTACGAGCAGTACTTC. Residues: CASSWDFYEQYF.

Of note for this clone: The sample has other DNA sequences that encode this CDR3 too. J is TRBJ2-2 and V is TRBV7-2; D is possibly TRBD1 (6 bases). The germline gives CDR1 SGHTA, CDR2 FQGNSA. This CDR3 is built from 15 residues. V lost 1 base and J lost 2, with 8 bases in between. CDR3 sequence: CASSLVGTNTGELFF. CDR3 sequence (DNA): TGTGCCAGCAGCTTAGTGGGGACAAACACCGGGGAGCTGTTTTTT.

The count of this clone is one. V and J are TRBV27 and TRBJ1-2; D call uncertain. Between the trimmed V and J ends, which lost 6 bases and 2 bases, there was a span of 16 bases. The CDR3 sequence is 15 residues long. Germline lookup yields CDR1 MNHEY and CDR2 SMNVEV (reference sequence). CDR3 sequence (DNA): TGTGCCAGCAGCCGAATTGCAGGACTGAACTATGGCTACACCTTC. As protein: CASSRIAGLNYGYTF.

The chain employs TRBV5-1 and TRBJ2-7; D unresolved. The germline CDR1 and CDR2 sequences are SGHRS and YFSETQ. The CDR3 is 12 residues long. Trimming took 5 bases from V and 0 from J, leaving 6 bases between them. The CDR3 DNA follows: TGCGCCAGCAGAACAAGCTCCTACGAGCAGTACTTC. Its translation: CASRTSSYEQYF. The complete variable domain, with remaining parts taken from reference TRBV5-1 and TRBJ2-7, reads KAGVTQTPRYLIKTRGQQVTLSCSPISGHRSVSWYQQTPGQGLQFLFEYFSETQRNKGNFPGRFSGRQFSNSRSEMNVSTLELGDSALYLCASRTSSYEQYFGPGTRLTVT.

This clone was picked up one time. The chain carries TRBV14 and TRBJ2-1; 9 positions match TRBD2. This CDR3 is 16 amino acids long. V lost 4 bases and J lost 4; bases outside the gene matches: 8. Germline V lookup: CDR1 SGHDN, CDR2 FVKESK. The CDR3 sequence: CASSRMGGGDYNEQFF. CDR3 coding DNA: TGTGCCAGCAGCCGGATGGGCGGGGGGGATTACAATGAGCAGTTCTTC.

CDR3 DNA sequence: TGTGCCAGCAGCCCAAATAGCAATCAGCCCCAGCATTTT. Translated, it gives CASSPNSNQPQHF. The rearrangement links TRBV6-6 to TRBJ1-5; D remains ambiguous. The V end lost 6 bases, the J end lost 0 bases, and 6 bases lay between the germline ends. Germline V gives CDR1 MNHNY, CDR2 SVGAGI (reference sequence). The CDR3 runs to 13 residues.

The sample holds a few counts of this clone. J is TRBJ1-1 and V is TRBV7-9; D is ambiguous. There are 12 residues in the CDR3. Trimming stripped 3 bases from V and 5 bases from J, with 7 bases between. CDR1 is SEHNR and CDR2 is FQNEAQ in the germline V gene (reference sequence). The CDR3 is CASSLSVTEAFF. In DNA form, the CDR3 reads TGTGCCAGCAGCTTGTCGGTGACTGAAGCTTTCTTT.

V is TRBV28 and J is TRBJ2-2; 8 nucleotides agree with TRBD2. J gave up 5 bases and V 3 bases, and 20 bases lay outside the gene matches. The CDR3 extends over 20 amino acids. The germline CDR1 and CDR2 sequences are MDHEN and SYDVKM. As DNA, the CDR3 is TGTGCCAGCAGTTTTGTATTCCCCCTAAAATCAGCGGGAGAGACCGGGGAGCTGTTTTTT. Its translation: CASSFVFPLKSAGETGELFF.

This sequence joins TRBV9 and TRBJ2-3, with D possibly matching TRBD2 (7 bases). There are 16 residues in the CDR3. V was shortened by 0 bases and J by 0 bases, with 11 bases between the two germline ends. Germline-derived CDR1 and CDR2 are SGDLS and YYNGEE. This CDR3 reads CASSVGAGASTDTQYF. The DNA of the CDR3 is TGTGCCAGCAGCGTAGGGGCGGGGGCTAGCACAGATACGCAGTATTTT.

The J gene is TRBJ2-7, the V gene TRBV28; maybe TRBD2 (6 bases). The CDR3 sequence is 11 residues long. Trimming removed 6 bases from V and 3 bases from J, with 6 bases in between. Germline values: CDR1 MDHEN, CDR2 SYDVKM. CDR3 region: CASRGGYEQYF. The CDR3 bases are TGTGCCAGCAGGGGGGGCTACGAGCAGTACTTC.